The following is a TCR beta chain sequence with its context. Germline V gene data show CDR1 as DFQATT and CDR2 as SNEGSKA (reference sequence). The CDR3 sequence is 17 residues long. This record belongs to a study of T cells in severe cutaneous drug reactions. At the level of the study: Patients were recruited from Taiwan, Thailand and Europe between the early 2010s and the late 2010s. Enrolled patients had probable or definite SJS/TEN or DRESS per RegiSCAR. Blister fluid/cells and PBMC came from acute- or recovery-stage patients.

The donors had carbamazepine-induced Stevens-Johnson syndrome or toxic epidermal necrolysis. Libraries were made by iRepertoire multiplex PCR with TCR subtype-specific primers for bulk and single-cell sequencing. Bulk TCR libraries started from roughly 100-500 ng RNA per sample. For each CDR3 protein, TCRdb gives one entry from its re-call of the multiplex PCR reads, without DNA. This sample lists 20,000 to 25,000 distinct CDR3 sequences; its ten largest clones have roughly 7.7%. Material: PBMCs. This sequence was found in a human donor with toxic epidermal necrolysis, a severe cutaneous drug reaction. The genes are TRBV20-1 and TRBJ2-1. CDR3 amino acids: CSARIRSESTLYNEQFF.